Listed below are T cell receptor beta chains from one sample, sequenced in a study of blood T cell repertoires in COVID-19. Libraries were prepared by immunoSEQ multiplex PCR; TCRdb keeps only in-frame clonotypes and omits some of them. Of some 130,000 clones listed, 87% are singletons. Source material: peripheral blood. These receptors were collected from a man aged 45-60 years with active COVID-19. CDR3s include the opening cysteine and the closing phenylalanine or tryptophan. A D gene is named only where the DNA matches it firmly. Size is stated for part of the rows, as once, few or many counts, or as a class when the clone is expanded.

j_call | d_call | v_call | clone_size | cdr3_nt | cdr3_aa
TRBJ2-2 | NA | TRBV18 | NA | TGTGCCAGCTCACCACCCGCAAGGGGGAACACCGGGGAGCTGTTTTTT | CASSPPARGNTGELFF
TRBJ1-2 | NA | TRBV7-9 | NA | TGTGCCAGCAGCTTAAATGCAGGGGCCTATGGCTACACCTTC | CASSLNAGAYGYTF
TRBJ1-2 | TRBD1 | TRBV5-6 | NA | TGTGCCAGCAGCTTGGAGGCAGGGGGGCCCTATGGCTACACCTTC | CASSLEAGGPYGYTF
TRBJ1-1 | TRBD1 | TRBV11-3 | NA | TGTGCCAGCAGCTTGGGGACAGGTCGACACACTGAAGCTTTCTTT | CASSLGTGRHTEAFF
TRBJ1-2 | TRBD1 | TRBV29-1 | NA | TGCAGCGTTGTAAAGGGACAGGGGGCTAACTATGGCTACACCTTC | CSVVKGQGANYGYTF
TRBJ2-1 | NA | TRBV18 | NA | TGTGCCAGCTCACCAAGTGGTCGCAGTTACAATGAGCAGTTCTTC | CASSPSGRSYNEQFF
TRBJ1-5 | NA | TRBV6-2/TRBV6-3 | once | TGTGCCAGCAGTGTAGATTTCGGCTCAGGGGTGCCCCAGCATTTT | CASSVDFGSGVPQHF
TRBJ2-2 | TRBD1 | TRBV5-1 | NA | TGCGCCAGCAGCTTGCGAGGGGGCCGAACCGGGGAGCTGTTTTTT | CASSLRGGRTGELFF
TRBJ2-7 | NA | TRBV4-3 | NA | TGCGCCAGCAGCCAAGTCGTAGGGGTAAACGAGCAGTACTTC | CASSQVVGVNEQYF
TRBJ1-4 | NA | TRBV10-2 | NA | TGCGCCAGCACAACGACGGTCGGTCCTAGTGAAAAACTGTTTTTT | CASTTTVGPSEKLFF
TRBJ2-1 | TRBD2 | TRBV14 | few | TGTGCCAGCAGCCAGAGAAAAGGATTAGCGGGGTGGAGCTCCTACAATGAGCAGTTCTTC | CASSQRKGLAGWSSYNEQFF
TRBJ2-5 | NA | TRBV15 | NA | TGTGCCACCAGCAGCCTGGAGCGTACGGGAAAGACCCAGTACTTC | CATSSLERTGKTQYF
TRBJ2-7 | NA | TRBV3-1/TRBV3-2 | NA | TGTGCCAGCAGCCAACGTACTTACGAGCAGTACTTC | CASSQRTYEQYF